This TCR beta chain was retrieved from a study of blood T cell repertoires in COVID-19. As originally analysed: Amplification with reference gene primers provided the estimates of nucleated cell counts. Produced via immunoSEQ multiplex PCR; TCRdb's table is partial and in-frame only. That table furnishes V, J and clone size, whereas the DNA furnished D and trimming. This sample has about 120,000 clones, with 70% to 90% found just once. V lost 4 bases to trimming and J lost 5 bases; unmatched junction nucleotides: 11. CDR3 size: 15 residues. Germline V gene data show CDR1 as SGDLS and CDR2 as YYNGEE. This sequence was found in a woman in her 70s who had recovered from COVID-19. The specimen sequenced was peripheral blood. The rearrangement links TRBV9 to TRBJ1-2, with TRBD1 matching over 7 bases. In DNA, the CDR3 is TGTGCCAGCAGCTTCGGACAGGTGGGGGTGTATGGCTACACCTTC. Its protein is CASSFGQVGVYGYTF.